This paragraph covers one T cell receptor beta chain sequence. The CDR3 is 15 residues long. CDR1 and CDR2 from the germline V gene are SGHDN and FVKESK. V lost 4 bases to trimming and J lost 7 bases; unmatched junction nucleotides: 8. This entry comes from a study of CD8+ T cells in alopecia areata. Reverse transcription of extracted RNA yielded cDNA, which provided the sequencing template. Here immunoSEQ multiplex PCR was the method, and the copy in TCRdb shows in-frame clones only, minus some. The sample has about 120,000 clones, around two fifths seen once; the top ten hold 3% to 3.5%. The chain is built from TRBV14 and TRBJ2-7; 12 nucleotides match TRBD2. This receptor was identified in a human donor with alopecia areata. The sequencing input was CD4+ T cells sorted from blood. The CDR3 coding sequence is TGTGCCAGCAGCCCCAGACTAGCGGGAGCGTCTGAGCAGTACTTC. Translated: CASSPRLAGASEQYF.